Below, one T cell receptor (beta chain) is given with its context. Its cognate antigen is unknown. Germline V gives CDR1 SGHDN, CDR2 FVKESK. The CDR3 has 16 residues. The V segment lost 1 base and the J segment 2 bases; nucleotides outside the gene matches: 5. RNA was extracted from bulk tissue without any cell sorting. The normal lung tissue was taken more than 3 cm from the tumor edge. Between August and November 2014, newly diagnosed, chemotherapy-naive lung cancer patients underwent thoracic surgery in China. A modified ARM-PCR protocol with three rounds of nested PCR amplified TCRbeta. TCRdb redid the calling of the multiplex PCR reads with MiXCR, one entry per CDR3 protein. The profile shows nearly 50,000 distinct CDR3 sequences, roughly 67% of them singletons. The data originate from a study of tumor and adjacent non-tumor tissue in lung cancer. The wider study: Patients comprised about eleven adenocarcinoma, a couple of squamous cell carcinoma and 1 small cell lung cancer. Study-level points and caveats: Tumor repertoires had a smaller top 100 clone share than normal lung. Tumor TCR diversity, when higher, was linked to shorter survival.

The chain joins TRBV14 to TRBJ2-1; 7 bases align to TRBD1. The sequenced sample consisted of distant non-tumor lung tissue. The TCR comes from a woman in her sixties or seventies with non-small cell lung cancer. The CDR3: CASSQATGVAYNEQFF. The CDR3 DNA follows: TGTGCCAGCAGCCAAGCTACAGGGGTCGCCTACAATGAGCAGTTCTTC.